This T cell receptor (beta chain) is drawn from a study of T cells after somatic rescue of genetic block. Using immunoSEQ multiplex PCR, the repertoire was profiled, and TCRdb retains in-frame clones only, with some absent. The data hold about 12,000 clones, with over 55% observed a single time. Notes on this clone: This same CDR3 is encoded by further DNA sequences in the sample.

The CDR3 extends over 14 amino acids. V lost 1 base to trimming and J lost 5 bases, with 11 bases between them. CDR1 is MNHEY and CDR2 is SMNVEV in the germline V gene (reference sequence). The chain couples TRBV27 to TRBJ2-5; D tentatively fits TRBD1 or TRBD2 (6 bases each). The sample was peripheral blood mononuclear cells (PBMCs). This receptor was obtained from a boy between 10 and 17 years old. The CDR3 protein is CASSLLGGGETQYF. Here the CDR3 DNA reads TGTGCCAGCAGTTTATTGGGGGGCGGGGAGACCCAGTACTTC.